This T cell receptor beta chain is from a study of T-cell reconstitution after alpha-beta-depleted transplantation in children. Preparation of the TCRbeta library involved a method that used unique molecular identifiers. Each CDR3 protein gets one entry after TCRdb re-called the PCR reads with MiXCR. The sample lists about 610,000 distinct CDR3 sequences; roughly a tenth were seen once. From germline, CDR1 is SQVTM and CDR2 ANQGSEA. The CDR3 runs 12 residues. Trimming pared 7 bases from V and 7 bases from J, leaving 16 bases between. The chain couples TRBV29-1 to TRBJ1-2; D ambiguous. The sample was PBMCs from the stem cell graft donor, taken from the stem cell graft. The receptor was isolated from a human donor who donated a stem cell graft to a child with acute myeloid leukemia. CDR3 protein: CSAGGGLAGYTF. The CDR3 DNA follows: TGCAGCGCAGGTGGAGGGTTGGCTGGCTACACCTTC. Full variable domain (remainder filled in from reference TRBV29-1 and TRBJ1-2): SAVISQKPSRDICQRGTSLTIQCQVDSQVTMMFWYRQQPGQSLTLIATANQGSEATYESGFVIDKFPISRPNLTFSTLTVSNMSPEDSSIYLCSAGGGLAGYTFGSGTRLTVV.